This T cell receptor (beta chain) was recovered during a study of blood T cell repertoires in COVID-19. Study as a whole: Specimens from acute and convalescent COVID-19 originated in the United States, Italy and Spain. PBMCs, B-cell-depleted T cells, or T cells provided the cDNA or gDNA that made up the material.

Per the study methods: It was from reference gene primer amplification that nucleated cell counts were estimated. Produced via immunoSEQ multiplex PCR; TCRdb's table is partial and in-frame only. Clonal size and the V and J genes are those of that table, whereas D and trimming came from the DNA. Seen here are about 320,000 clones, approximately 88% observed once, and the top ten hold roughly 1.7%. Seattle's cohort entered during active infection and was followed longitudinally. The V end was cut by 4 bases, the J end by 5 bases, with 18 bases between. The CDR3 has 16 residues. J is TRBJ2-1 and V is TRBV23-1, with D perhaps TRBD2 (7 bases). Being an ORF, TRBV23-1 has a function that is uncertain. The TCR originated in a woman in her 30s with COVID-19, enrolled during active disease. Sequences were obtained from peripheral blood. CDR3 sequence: CASSLTRGAANNEQFF. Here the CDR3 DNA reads TGCGCCAGCAGTCTTACCCGGGGGGCGGCAAACAATGAGCAGTTCTTC.